This is a list of T cell receptor beta chains from one sample in a study of blood T cell repertoires in COVID-19. Using immunoSEQ multiplex PCR, the repertoire was profiled, and TCRdb retains in-frame clones only, with some absent. This table holds 200,000 to 250,000 clones, around 81% found once. The sequencing input was PBMCs or T cells enriched from blood (not recorded which). The receptors shown here come from a young man with acute COVID-19. The CDR3 runs from the conserved cysteine through the conserved F or W. Each record gives: D gene, V gene, clone size, J gene, CDR3 protein, CDR3 DNA. A D gene is named only where the DNA matches it firmly. Where a row states a size, it is once, few, many or the class of an expanded clone; other rows omit it.

d_gene: TRBD1; v_gene: TRBV5-4; abundance: .; j_gene: TRBJ1-6; CDR3aa: CASSPPGTGGRSPLHF; CDR3nt: TGTGCCAGCAGCCCCCCCGGGACAGGGGGACGATCACCCCTCCACTTT
d_gene: TRBD1; v_gene: TRBV5-5; abundance: medium-sized; j_gene: TRBJ1-5; CDR3aa: CASRWDRASQPQHF; CDR3nt: TGTGCCAGCAGATGGGACAGGGCATCACAGCCCCAGCATTTT
d_gene: .; v_gene: TRBV5-5; abundance: once; j_gene: TRBJ1-1; CDR3aa: CASSLQGYAEAFF; CDR3nt: TGTGCCAGCAGCTTGCAGGGATACGCTGAAGCTTTCTTT
d_gene: TRBD1; v_gene: TRBV6-2/TRBV6-3; abundance: .; j_gene: TRBJ1-5; CDR3aa: CASSYGTGNQPQHF; CDR3nt: TGTGCCAGCAGTTACGGGACAGGCAATCAGCCCCAGCATTTT
d_gene: .; v_gene: TRBV4-1; abundance: once; j_gene: TRBJ1-5; CDR3aa: CASSQVHRDNQPQHF; CDR3nt: TGCGCCAGCAGCCAAGTGCACAGGGACAATCAGCCCCAGCATTTT
d_gene: .; v_gene: TRBV27; abundance: .; j_gene: TRBJ2-1; CDR3aa: CASSLSWLDGNEQFF; CDR3nt: TGTGCCAGCAGTTTATCATGGCTAGATGGGAATGAGCAGTTCTTC
d_gene: .; v_gene: TRBV7-9; abundance: .; j_gene: TRBJ1-1; CDR3aa: CASSLVTNTEAFF; CDR3nt: TGTGCCAGCAGCTTAGTGACAAACACTGAAGCTTTCTTT
d_gene: .; v_gene: TRBV5-4; abundance: few; j_gene: TRBJ1-1; CDR3aa: CASSPEPQGNTEAFF; CDR3nt: TGTGCCAGCAGCCCGGAACCTCAGGGGAACACTGAAGCTTTCTTT
d_gene: TRBD1; v_gene: TRBV2; abundance: once; j_gene: TRBJ2-7; CDR3aa: CASSLNRGSYEQYF; CDR3nt: TGTGCCAGCAGCCTGAACAGGGGATCCTACGAGCAGTACTTC
d_gene: TRBD1; v_gene: TRBV3-1/TRBV3-2; abundance: .; j_gene: TRBJ2-7; CDR3aa: CASSQGQGVSEQYF; CDR3nt: TGTGCCAGCAGCCAAGGCCAGGGGGTCTCCGAGCAGTACTTC
d_gene: .; v_gene: TRBV12-5; abundance: few; j_gene: TRBJ1-5; CDR3aa: CASARGGDQPQHF; CDR3nt: TGTGCTAGTGCCCGCGGCGGGGATCAGCCCCAGCATTTT
d_gene: .; v_gene: TRBV7-9; abundance: .; j_gene: TRBJ1-4; CDR3aa: CASSPPQEPGKLFF; CDR3nt: TGTGCCAGCAGCCCTCCCCAAGAGCCAGGAAAACTGTTTTTT
d_gene: TRBD2; v_gene: TRBV28; abundance: .; j_gene: TRBJ2-1; CDR3aa: CASNRQRGGGLDEQFF; CDR3nt: TGTGCCAGCAACAGGCAGCGCGGGGGGGGTCTAGATGAGCAGTTCTTC
d_gene: TRBD1; v_gene: TRBV19; abundance: .; j_gene: TRBJ1-1; CDR3aa: CASNPQGALGTEAFF; CDR3nt: TGTGCCAGTAATCCTCAGGGGGCGCTGGGCACTGAAGCTTTCTTT
d_gene: .; v_gene: TRBV4-1; abundance: .; j_gene: TRBJ1-5; CDR3aa: CASSQDSSRDNQPQHF; CDR3nt: TGCGCCAGCAGCCAAGACAGCAGCAGGGACAATCAGCCCCAGCATTTT